These T cell receptor beta chains were read from a single sample in a study of CD8 T cells in Susac syndrome. In TCRdb, the immunoSEQ multiplex PCR reads were re-called with MiXCR into one record per CDR3 protein. The repertoire holds roughly 200,000 distinct CDR3 sequences, with around 94% as singletons. Sequenced: CD4+ T cells from PBMCs. The receptors shown here come from a human donor with Susac syndrome. Each CDR3 is given with its conserved first and last residue. The D gene is left open where the match is weak. Not all rows give a size; the values are once, few, many and, for expanded clones, a class.

.	TRBJ1-4	TRBD1	TRBV29-1	13	TGCAGCGTGCGGACAGGCGCCCACGAAAAACTGTTTTTT	CSVRTGAHEKLFF
.	TRBJ2-1	TRBD2	TRBV5-4	14	TGTGCCAGCAGTACAGCGGGAGTGTTCCATGAGCAGTTCTTC	CASSTAGVFHEQFF
once	TRBJ2-3	TRBD2	TRBV7-2	16	TGTGCCAGCAGCTTAATCGGGAGGGGCAGCACAGATACGCAGTATTTT	CASSLIGRGSTDTQYF
.	TRBJ2-2	TRBD1	TRBV19	14	TGTGCCAGCATTGACAGGGGAATGACCGGGGAGCTGTTTTTT	CASIDRGMTGELFF
once	TRBJ1-5	.	TRBV20-1	14	TGCAGTGCTAGAGATTTTCGGAGTAATCAGCCCCAGCATTTT	CSARDFRSNQPQHF
.	TRBJ1-3	.	TRBV23-1	16	TGCGCCAGCAGTCAACGGGACCGAAGCTCTGGAAACACCATATATTTT	CASSQRDRSSGNTIYF
.	TRBJ2-1	TRBD2	TRBV3-1	15	TGTGCCAGCAGAGCCCTAGCGGGCCCCGATGATGAGCAGTTCTTC	CASRALAGPDDEQFF
.	TRBJ2-5	.	TRBV24-1	13	TGTGCCACCAGCAGGGTGGGTAGTGAGACCCAGTACTTC	CATSRVGSETQYF
.	TRBJ2-7	.	TRBV7-2	15	TGTGCCAGCAGCCCGACGGCTAGTCGAGCCTACGAGCAGTACTTC	CASSPTASRAYEQYF
.	TRBJ2-3	.	TRBV12-3/TRBV12-4	14	TGTGCCAGCAGAAACCCGACAGTCACAGATACGCAGTATTTT	CASRNPTVTDTQYF
.	TRBJ2-5	.	TRBV7-9	15	TGTGCCAGCAGCTTAGTACCGTCGCAGCCAGAGACCCAGTACTTC	CASSLVPSQPETQYF
.	TRBJ2-2	TRBD2	TRBV4-2	16	TGTGCCAGCAGCCTAGCACTAGCGGGGAACACCGGGGAGCTGTTTTTT	CASSLALAGNTGELFF
.	TRBJ2-5	.	TRBV20-1	13	TGCAGTGCCACCAAACAGGGAAGGGAGACCCAGTACTTC	CSATKQGRETQYF
.	TRBJ2-4	TRBD2	TRBV5-4	16	TGTGCCAGCAGCAGGAAGACTAGCGGGAGTATAAACATTCAGTACTTC	CASSRKTSGSINIQYF
.	TRBJ1-6	.	TRBV6-6	16	TGTGCCAGCAGTTACGGGGGGACGGAATATAATTCACCCCTCCACTTT	CASSYGGTEYNSPLHF
.	TRBJ1-1	.	TRBV5-1	13	TGCGCCAGCAGCTGGGCCGGGGACGGTGAAGCTTTCTTT	CASSWAGDGEAFF
.	TRBJ2-2	.	TRBV20-1	16	TGCAGTTACGGCTCAAATAGCGGCGCGAACACCGGGGAGCTGTTTTTT	CSYGSNSGANTGELFF
once	TRBJ1-2	.	TRBV19	14	TGTGCCTGCAAGCCCCTACAGGGAGACTATGGCTACACCTTC	CACKPLQGDYGYTF
.	TRBJ2-1	.	TRBV20-1	13	TGCAGTGCTAGAGATGATGTCTACAATGAGCAGTTCTTC	CSARDDVYNEQFF
.	TRBJ1-1	.	TRBV27	11	TGTGCCAGCAGTAAGGGGGATGAAGCTTTCTTT	CASSKGDEAFF
.	TRBJ1-1	.	TRBV20-1	12	TGCAGTGCTGCACAGGGTAACACTGAAGCTTTCTTT	CSAAQGNTEAFF
.	TRBJ2-6	.	TRBV20-1	19	TGCAGTGCTAGAGATCCCCCGGCTAGGATCGGGCCTGGGGCCAACGTCCTGACTTTC	CSARDPPARIGPGANVLTF
.	TRBJ1-1	TRBD1	TRBV15	17	TGTGCCACCAGCAGAGACTTACAGGGGCCTGTGAACACTGAAGCTTTCTTT	CATSRDLQGPVNTEAFF
.	TRBJ1-2	.	TRBV7-3	13	TGTGCCAGCAGCCCCGGGGGGTATGTCGGCTACACCTTC	CASSPGGYVGYTF
.	TRBJ2-5	.	TRBV7-8	15	TGTGCCAGCAGCTTTGGGGACCTGGGGTCAGAGACCCAGTACTTC	CASSFGDLGSETQYF
.	TRBJ2-5	.	TRBV28	13	TGTGCCAGCAGTTTAGGAGCTCCGGGGACCCAGTACTTC	CASSLGAPGTQYF
.	TRBJ2-1	.	TRBV5-1	19	TGCGCCAGCAGCCAGGGAGGGGGGTTATCTACAGGGCGCTACAATGAGCAGTTCTTC	CASSQGGGLSTGRYNEQFF
.	TRBJ2-1	TRBD2	TRBV7-8	16	TGTGCCAGCAGTTTCGGACTAGCGGGACCCTACAATGAGCAGTTCTTC	CASSFGLAGPYNEQFF
.	TRBJ2-1	.	TRBV14	12	TGTGCCAGCAGCCAAGGTTTGCGTCCTCAGTTCTTC	CASSQGLRPQFF
.	TRBJ1-1	.	TRBV30	11	TGTGCCTGGAGTATCCAGGGAGAAGCTTTCTTT	CAWSIQGEAFF
.	TRBJ2-7	.	TRBV11-3	13	TGTGCCAGCAGCCAGGGACCCAACTACGAGCAGTACTTC	CASSQGPNYEQYF
.	TRBJ2-5	.	TRBV30	19	TGTGCCCATCCTAAAGAAACCGCCTCAGCACGGACAGCCCAAGAGACCCAGTACTTC	CAHPKETASARTAQETQYF
once	TRBJ1-5	TRBD1	TRBV28	16	TGTGCCAGCAGTCAGGGACAGGGGCCGACAAATCAGCCCCAGCATTTT	CASSQGQGPTNQPQHF
.	TRBJ1-1	.	TRBV20-1	14	TGCAGTTCCTTCACGTTGCCAATGAACACTGAAGCTTTCTTT	CSSFTLPMNTEAFF
.	TRBJ1-1	TRBD1	TRBV5-3	13	TGTGCCCCGCCAGGGGGGCGTAACACTGAAGCTTTCTTT	CAPPGGRNTEAFF
few	TRBJ1-1	.	TRBV29-1	11	TGCAGCGTCCTCTCCGGCACGGAAGCTTTCTTT	CSVLSGTEAFF
.	TRBJ1-4	.	TRBV23-1	17	TGCGCCAGCAGGCCGGGCAGGGATTACTTCTGTCGGGAAAAACTGTTTTTT	CASRPGRDYFCREKLFF
.	TRBJ2-1	TRBD2	TRBV4-3	17	TGCGCCAGCAGTCAACCTAGGGCTAGCGGGAGCTACAATGAGCAGTTCTTC	CASSQPRASGSYNEQFF
.	TRBJ2-2	.	TRBV30	15	TGTGCCTGGAGTTTCGGGGCAGCGAACACCGGGGAGCTGTTTTTT	CAWSFGAANTGELFF
.	TRBJ2-7	TRBD2	TRBV3-1	16	TGTGCCAGCAGCCAAGATGTGGCTAGCGGGAGCTACGAGCAGTACTTC	CASSQDVASGSYEQYF
.	TRBJ2-1	TRBD2	TRBV20-1	14	TGCAGTGCTTCGCTGGCGGGAGGATCGAATGAGCAGTTCTTC	CSASLAGGSNEQFF
.	TRBJ2-2	.	TRBV14	12	TGTGCCAGCAGCAGCAGGGTCGGGGAGCTGTTTTTT	CASSSRVGELFF
.	TRBJ2-7	TRBD1	TRBV6-6	13	TGTGCCAGCAGCTCGGACAGGCTGTACGAGCAGTACTTC	CASSSDRLYEQYF
.	TRBJ2-7	.	TRBV4-2	16	TGTGCCAGCAGCCAAGGCCAGGACATCGTGGGGAACGCGCAGTACTTC	CASSQGQDIVGNAQYF
.	TRBJ2-5	TRBD1	TRBV5-1	14	TGCGCCAGCAGCTCGGCGACAGGGGGAGAGACCCAGTACTTC	CASSSATGGETQYF
.	TRBJ2-1	.	TRBV9	16	TGTGCCAGCAGCGTAGCCGGCCTGATACCCAACAATGAGCAGTTCTTC	CASSVAGLIPNNEQFF
.	TRBJ2-1	TRBD2	TRBV7-9	18	TGTGCCAGCAGCTTCGCATTCGAGGCTAGCGGAGGATACAATGAGCAGTTCTTC	CASSFAFEASGGYNEQFF
.	TRBJ1-2	.	TRBV6-5	15	TGTGCCAGCAGTTACGACAGCGCTTGGTGGTATGGCTACACCTTC	CASSYDSAWWYGYTF
.	TRBJ2-2	.	TRBV20-1	16	TGCAGTGCTAGAAATCCAGGGGCGGCGAACACCGGGGAGCTGTTTTTT	CSARNPGAANTGELFF
.	TRBJ2-3	.	TRBV29-1	14	TGCAGCGCAATCGGCAGGGGTCTCACAGATACGCAGTATTTT	CSAIGRGLTDTQYF
.	TRBJ2-3	TRBD2	TRBV29-1	14	TGCAGCGTTGGACTAGCGGGGGGACCAGATACGCAGTATTTT	CSVGLAGGPDTQYF
.	TRBJ2-6	.	TRBV29-1	15	TGCAGCGTTGACACAGGGCCCTTTGGGGCCAACGTCCTGACTTTC	CSVDTGPFGANVLTF
.	TRBJ1-5	.	TRBV20-1	12	TGCAGTGCTAGTAGGAGCAATCAGCCCCAGCATTTT	CSASRSNQPQHF
.	TRBJ2-6	.	TRBV12-3/TRBV12-4	16	TGTGCCAGCAGTCCCTCCTCGGTCCCCGGGGCCAACGTCCTGACTTTC	CASSPSSVPGANVLTF
.	TRBJ1-2	.	TRBV12-3/TRBV12-4	14	TGTGCCAGCGGAAGGGACGGGGGTTTCTATGGCTACACCTTC	CASGRDGGFYGYTF
.	TRBJ1-5	TRBD1	TRBV29-1	14	TGCAGCGTTGGGGACAGGGGCGCGGGTCAGCCCCAGCATTTT	CSVGDRGAGQPQHF
.	TRBJ1-5	TRBD1	TRBV6-6	15	TGTGCCAGCAGACTAGACAGGGGGCTGACTCAGCCCCAGCATTTT	CASRLDRGLTQPQHF